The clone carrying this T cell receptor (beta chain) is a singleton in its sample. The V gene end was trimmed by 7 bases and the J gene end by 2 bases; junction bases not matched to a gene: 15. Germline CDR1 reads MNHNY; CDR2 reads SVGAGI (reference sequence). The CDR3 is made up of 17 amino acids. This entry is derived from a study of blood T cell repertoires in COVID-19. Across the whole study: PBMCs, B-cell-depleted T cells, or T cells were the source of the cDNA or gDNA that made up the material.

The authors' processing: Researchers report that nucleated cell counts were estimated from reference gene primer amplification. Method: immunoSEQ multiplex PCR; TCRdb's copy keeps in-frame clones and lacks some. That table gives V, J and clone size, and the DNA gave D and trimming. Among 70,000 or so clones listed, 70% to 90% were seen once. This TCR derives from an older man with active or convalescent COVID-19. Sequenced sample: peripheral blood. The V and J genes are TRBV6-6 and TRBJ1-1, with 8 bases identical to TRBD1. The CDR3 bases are TGTGCCAGCATTCGCAGGGCGGGACAGGCTTTAAACACTGAAGCTTTCTTT. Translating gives CASIRRAGQALNTEAFF.